This T cell receptor (beta chain) is from a study of memory CD4+ T cells and cytomegalovirus serostatus. Across the study: Healthy Belgian adult donors included about 10 CMV-positive and around 25 CMV-negative people.

Method: immunoSEQ multiplex PCR; TCRdb's copy keeps in-frame clones and lacks some. The sample lists 50,000 or so clones, around three quarters occurring once. The CDR3 runs to 12 residues. The V end lost 6 bases, the J end lost 8 bases, and 11 bases lay between the germline ends. Germline-derived CDR1 and CDR2 are MNHNY and SVGAGI (reference sequence). The sort gate was single viable CD3+CD4+CD8-CD45RO+ cells for memory CD4+ T cells. Serum IgG to CMV pp150, pp28, p38 and p52 defined serostatus. The TCR originated in an adult in good health and CMV-seronegative. V gene TRBV6-6 combines with J gene TRBJ2-1; D is possibly TRBD1 or TRBD2 (5 bases each). The sample was memory CD4+ T cells from blood. CDR3 sequence: CASSPGRDEQFF. The CDR3 DNA sequence: TGTGCCAGCAGCCCAGGGAGAGATGAGCAGTTCTTC.